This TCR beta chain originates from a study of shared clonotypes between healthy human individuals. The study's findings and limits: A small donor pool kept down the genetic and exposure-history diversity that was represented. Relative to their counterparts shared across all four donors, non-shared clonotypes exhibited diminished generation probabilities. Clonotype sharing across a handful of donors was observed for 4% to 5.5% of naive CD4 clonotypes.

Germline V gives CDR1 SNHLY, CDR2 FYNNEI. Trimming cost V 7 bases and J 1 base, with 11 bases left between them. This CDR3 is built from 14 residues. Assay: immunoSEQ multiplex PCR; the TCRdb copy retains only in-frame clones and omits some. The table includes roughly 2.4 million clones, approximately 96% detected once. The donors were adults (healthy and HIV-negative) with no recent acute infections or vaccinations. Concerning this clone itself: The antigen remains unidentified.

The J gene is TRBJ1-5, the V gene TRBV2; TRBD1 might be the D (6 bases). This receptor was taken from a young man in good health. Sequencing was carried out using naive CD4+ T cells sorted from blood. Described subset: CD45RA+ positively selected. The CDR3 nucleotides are TGTGCCAGCAATGTTGACAGGAGCAATCAGCCCCAGCATTTT. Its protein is CASNVDRSNQPQHF. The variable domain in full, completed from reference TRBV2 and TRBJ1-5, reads EPEVTQTPSHQVTQMGQEVILRCVPISNHLYFYWYRQILGQKVEFLVSFYNNEISEKSEIFDDQFSVERPDGSNFTLKIRSTKLEDSAMYFCASNVDRSNQPQHFGDGTRLSIL.